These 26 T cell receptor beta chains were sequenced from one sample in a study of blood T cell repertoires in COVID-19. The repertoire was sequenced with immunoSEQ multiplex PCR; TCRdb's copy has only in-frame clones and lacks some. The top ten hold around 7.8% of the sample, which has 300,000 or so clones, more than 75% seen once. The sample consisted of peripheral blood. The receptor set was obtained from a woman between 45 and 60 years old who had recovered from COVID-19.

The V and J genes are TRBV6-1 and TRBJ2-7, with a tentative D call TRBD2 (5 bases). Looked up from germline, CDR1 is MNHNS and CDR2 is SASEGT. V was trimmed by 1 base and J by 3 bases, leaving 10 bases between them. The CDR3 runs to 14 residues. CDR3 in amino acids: CASSEGRSGYEQYF. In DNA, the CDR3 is TGTGCCAGCAGTGAAGGGAGGAGCGGCTACGAGCAGTACTTC.

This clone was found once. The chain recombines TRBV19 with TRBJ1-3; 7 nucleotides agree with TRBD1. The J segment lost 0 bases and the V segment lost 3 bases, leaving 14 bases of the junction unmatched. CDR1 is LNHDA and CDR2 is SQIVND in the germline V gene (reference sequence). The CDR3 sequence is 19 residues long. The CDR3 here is CASSIFGGTVGLSGNTIYF. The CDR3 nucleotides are TGTGCCAGTAGTATTTTTGGGGGGACAGTCGGTCTCTCTGGAAACACCATATATTTT.

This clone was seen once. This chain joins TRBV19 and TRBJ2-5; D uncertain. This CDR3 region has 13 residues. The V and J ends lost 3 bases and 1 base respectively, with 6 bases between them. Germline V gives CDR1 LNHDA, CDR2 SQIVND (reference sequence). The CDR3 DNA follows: TGTGCCAGTAGTATGGCAGTCCAAGAGACCCAGTACTTC. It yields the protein CASSMAVQETQYF.

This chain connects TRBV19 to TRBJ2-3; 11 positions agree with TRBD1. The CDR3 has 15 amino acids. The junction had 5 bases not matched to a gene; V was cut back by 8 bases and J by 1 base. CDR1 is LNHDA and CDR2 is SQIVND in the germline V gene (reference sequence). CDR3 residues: CASGGQGAGTDTQYF. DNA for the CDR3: TGTGCCAGTGGAGGACAGGGGGCGGGCACAGATACGCAGTATTTT.

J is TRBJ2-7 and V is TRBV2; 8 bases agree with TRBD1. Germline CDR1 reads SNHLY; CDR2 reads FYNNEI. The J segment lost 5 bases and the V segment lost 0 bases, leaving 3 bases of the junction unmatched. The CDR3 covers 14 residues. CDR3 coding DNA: TGTGCCAGCAGTGAAGCCTCAGGGGGCGACGAGCAGTACTTC. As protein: CASSEASGGDEQYF.

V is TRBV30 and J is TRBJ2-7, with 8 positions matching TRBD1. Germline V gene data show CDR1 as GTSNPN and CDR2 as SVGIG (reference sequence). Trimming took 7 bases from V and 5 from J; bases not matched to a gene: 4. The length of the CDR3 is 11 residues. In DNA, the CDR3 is TGTGCCTCACAGGGGGGCCACGAGCAGTACTTC. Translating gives CASQGGHEQYF.

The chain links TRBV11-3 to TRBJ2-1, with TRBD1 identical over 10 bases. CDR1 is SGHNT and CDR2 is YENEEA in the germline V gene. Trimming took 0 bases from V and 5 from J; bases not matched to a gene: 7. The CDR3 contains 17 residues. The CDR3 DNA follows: TGTGCCAGCAGCTTAGATCATCCGGGACAGGGGAACAATGAGCAGTTCTTC. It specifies CASSLDHPGQGNNEQFF.

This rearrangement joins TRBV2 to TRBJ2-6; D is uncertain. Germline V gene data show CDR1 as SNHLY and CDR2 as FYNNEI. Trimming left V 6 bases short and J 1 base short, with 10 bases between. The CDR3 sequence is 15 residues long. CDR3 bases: TGTGCCAGCAGGGAACTGGCATCTGGGGCCAACGTCCTGACTTTC. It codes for CASRELASGANVLTF.

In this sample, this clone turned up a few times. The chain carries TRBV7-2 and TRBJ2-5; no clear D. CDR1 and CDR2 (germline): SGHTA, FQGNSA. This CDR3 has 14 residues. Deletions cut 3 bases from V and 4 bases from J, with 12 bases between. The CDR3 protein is CASSFLQNGETQYF. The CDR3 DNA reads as TGTGCCAGCAGCTTCCTTCAGAATGGAGAGACCCAGTACTTC. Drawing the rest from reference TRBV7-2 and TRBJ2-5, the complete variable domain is GAGVSQSPSNKVTEKGKDVELRCDPISGHTALYWYRQSLGQGLEFLIYFQGNSAPDKSGLPSDRFSAERTGGSVSTLTIQRTQQEDSAVYLCASSFLQNGETQYFGPGTRLLVL.

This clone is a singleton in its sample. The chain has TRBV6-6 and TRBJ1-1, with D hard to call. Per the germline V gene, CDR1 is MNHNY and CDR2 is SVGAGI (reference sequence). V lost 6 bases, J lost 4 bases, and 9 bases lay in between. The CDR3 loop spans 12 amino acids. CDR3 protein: CASSPQSTEAFF. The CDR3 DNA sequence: TGTGCCAGCAGCCCACAAAGCACTGAAGCTTTCTTT.

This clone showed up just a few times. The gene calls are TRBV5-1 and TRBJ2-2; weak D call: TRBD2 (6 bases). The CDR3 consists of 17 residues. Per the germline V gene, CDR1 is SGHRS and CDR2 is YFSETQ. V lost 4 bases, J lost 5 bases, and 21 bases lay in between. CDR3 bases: TGCGCCAGCAGCAACCGACAGCCGTGGGGGGAAACCGGGGAGCTGTTTTTT. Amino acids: CASSNRQPWGETGELFF. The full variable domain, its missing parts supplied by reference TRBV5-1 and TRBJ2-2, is KAGVTQTPRYLIKTRGQQVTLSCSPISGHRSVSWYQQTPGQGLQFLFEYFSETQRNKGNFPGRFSGRQFSNSRSEMNVSTLELGDSALYLCASSNRQPWGETGELFFGEGSRLTVL.

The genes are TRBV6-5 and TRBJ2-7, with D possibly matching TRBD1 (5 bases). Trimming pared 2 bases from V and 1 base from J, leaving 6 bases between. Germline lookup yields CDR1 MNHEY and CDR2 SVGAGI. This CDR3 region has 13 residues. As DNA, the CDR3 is TGTGCCAGCAGTTACCAGGGTTCCTACGAGCAGTACTTC. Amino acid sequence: CASSYQGSYEQYF.

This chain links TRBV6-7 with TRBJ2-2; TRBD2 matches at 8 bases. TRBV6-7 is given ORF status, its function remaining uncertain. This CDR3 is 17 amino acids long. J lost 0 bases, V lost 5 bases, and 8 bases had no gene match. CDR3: CASSPLAGGPNTGELFF. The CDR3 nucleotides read TGTGCCAGCAGTCCCCTTGCGGGAGGCCCGAACACCGGGGAGCTGTTTTTT.

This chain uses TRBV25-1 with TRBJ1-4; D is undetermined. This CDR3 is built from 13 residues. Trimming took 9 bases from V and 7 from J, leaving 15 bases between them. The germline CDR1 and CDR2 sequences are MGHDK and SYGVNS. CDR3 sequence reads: CASWTENGEKLFF. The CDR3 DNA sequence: TGTGCCAGTTGGACTGAGAATGGTGAAAAACTGTTTTTT.

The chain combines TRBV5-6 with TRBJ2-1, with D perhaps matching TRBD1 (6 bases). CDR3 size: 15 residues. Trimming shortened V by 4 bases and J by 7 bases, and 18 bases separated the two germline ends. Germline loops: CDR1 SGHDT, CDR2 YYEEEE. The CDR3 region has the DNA TGTGCCAGCAGCCCACCTCAGGGGCGAGGGAATGAGCAGTTCTTC. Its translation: CASSPPQGRGNEQFF. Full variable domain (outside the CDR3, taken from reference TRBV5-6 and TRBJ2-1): DAGVTQSPTHLIKTRGQQVTLRCSPKSGHDTVSWYQQALGQGPQFIFQYYEEEERQRGNFPDRFSGHQFPNYSSELNVNALLLGDSALYLCASSPPQGRGNEQFFGPGTRLTVL.

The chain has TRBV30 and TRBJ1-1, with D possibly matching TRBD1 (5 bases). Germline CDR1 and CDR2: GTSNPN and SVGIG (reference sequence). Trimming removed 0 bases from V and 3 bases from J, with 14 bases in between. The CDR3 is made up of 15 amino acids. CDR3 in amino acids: CAWSVLLGTYTEAFF. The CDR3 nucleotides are TGTGCCTGGAGTGTATTGTTAGGGACTTACACTGAAGCTTTCTTT.

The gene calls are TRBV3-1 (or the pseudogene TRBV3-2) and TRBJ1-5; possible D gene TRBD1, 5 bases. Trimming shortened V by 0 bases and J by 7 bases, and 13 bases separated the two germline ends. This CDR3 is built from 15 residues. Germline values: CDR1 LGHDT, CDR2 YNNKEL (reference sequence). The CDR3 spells CASSQDAGGGQPQHF. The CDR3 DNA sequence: TGTGCCAGCAGCCAAGACGCTGGGGGAGGACAGCCCCAGCATTTT.

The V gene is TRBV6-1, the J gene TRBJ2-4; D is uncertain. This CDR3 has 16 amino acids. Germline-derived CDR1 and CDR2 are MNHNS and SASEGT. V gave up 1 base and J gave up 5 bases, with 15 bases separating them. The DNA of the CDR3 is TGTGCCAGCAGTGAAGGATTCCGGTCGATGGAAAACATTCAGTACTTC. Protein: CASSEGFRSMENIQYF.

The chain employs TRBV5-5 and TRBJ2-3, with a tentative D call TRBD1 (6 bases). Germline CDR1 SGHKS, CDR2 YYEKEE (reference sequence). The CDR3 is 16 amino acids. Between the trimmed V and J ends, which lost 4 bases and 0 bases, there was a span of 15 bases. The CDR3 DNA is TGTGCCAGCAGCCCGACCGGGACACTAAGCACAGATACGCAGTATTTT. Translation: CASSPTGTLSTDTQYF.

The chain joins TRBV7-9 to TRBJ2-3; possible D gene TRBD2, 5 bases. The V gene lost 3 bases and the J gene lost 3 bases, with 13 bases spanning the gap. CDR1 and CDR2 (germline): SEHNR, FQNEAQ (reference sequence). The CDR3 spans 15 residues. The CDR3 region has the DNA TGTGCCAGCAGCTTCTATCTAGCAGCGACAGATACGCAGTATTTT. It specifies CASSFYLAATDTQYF.

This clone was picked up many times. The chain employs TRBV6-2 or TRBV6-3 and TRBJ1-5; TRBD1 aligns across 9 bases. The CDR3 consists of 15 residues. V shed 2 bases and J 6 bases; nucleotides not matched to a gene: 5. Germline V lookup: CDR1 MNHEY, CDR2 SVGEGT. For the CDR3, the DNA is TGTGCCAGCAGTTACCGGGACAGGGTCGGTCAGCCCCAGCATTTT. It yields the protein CASSYRDRVGQPQHF.

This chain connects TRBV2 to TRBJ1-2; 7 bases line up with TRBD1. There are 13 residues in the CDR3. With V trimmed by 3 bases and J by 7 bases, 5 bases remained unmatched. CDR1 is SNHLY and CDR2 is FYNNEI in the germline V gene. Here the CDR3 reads CASSDNRGAGYTF. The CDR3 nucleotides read TGTGCCAGCAGTGATAACAGGGGAGCTGGCTACACCTTC.

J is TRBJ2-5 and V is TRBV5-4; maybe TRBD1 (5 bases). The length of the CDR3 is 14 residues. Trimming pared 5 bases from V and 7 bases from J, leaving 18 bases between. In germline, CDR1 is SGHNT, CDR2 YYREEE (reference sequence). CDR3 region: CASRTDNREGTQYF. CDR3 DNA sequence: TGTGCCAGCAGGACAGACAATAGAGAAGGGACCCAGTACTTC.

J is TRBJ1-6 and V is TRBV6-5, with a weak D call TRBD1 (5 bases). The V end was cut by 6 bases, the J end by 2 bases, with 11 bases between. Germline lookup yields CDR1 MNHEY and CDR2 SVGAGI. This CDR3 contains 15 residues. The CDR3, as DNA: TGTGCCAGCAGCCAAGCGGGGGCCTATAATTCACCCCTCCACTTT. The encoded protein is CASSQAGAYNSPLHF.

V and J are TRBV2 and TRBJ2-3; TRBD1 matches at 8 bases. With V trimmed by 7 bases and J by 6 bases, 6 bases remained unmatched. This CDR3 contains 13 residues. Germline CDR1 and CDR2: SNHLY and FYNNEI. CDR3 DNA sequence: TGTGCCAGCAAGGGACAGGATCGCGATACGCAGTATTTT. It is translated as CASKGQDRDTQYF.

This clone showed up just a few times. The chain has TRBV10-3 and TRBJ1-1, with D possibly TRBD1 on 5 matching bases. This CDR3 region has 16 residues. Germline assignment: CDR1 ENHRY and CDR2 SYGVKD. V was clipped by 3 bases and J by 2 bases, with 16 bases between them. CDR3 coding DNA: TGTGCCATCAGTGACTCAGGGTCCTCACCTAACACTGAAGCTTTCTTT. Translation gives CAISDSGSSPNTEAFF.